A single sample gave rise to the 6 T cell receptor beta chains below, sequenced in a study of regulatory T cells in long-lasting Graves disease. Construction of the TCR beta libraries employed iRepertoire HTBI primers in conjunction with Arm-PCR of CDR3 regions. TCRdb itself ran the multiplex PCR reads through MiXCR, one entry per CDR3 protein. The table shows hundreds of thousands of distinct CDR3 sequences, with 16% occurring only once. Indicated time point: newly diagnosed GD, antithyroid drugs for less than 3 months. Scientists built the TCR library using RNA that was extracted from PBMCs. These records were also assigned to another study, of T cells in Graves' hyperthyroidism and ophthalmopathy.

This specimen was peripheral blood mononuclear cells (PBMCs), taken at new diagnosis, from a patient treated with antithyroid drugs. These receptors were collected from a man aged 40-55 years with Graves disease.

This clonotype showed up many times. This chain links TRBV2 with TRBJ2-1, with D unclear. V was cut by 1 base and J by 2 bases, with 6 bases left in between. Germline CDR1 SNHLY, CDR2 FYNNEI. CDR3 length: 14 amino acids. The CDR3: CASSEEGTYNEQFF. For the CDR3, the DNA is TGTGCCAGCAGTGAAGAGGGAACCTACAATGAGCAGTTCTTC.

This clonotype was picked up many times. The chain is built from TRBV12-3 or TRBV12-4 and TRBJ2-7, with D perhaps TRBD1 or TRBD2 (5 bases each). V was trimmed by 2 bases and J by 0 bases, leaving 23 bases between them. This CDR3 is 19 amino acids long. The CDR3, as DNA: TGTGCCAGCAGTTTAAATCGTCGGCCCATGGTCGGGGCCTCCTACGAGCAGTACTTC. It codes for CASSLNRRPMVGASYEQYF.

The chain couples TRBV12-5 to TRBJ2-7; D is uncertain. Trimming stripped 8 bases from V and 3 bases from J, with 14 bases between. This CDR3 contains 13 residues. Germline V lookup: CDR1 LGHNT, CDR2 FRNRAP. The CDR3: CASSGSQFYEQYF. The CDR3 coding sequence is TGTGCTAGTTCCGGCTCCCAATTCTACGAGCAGTACTTC.

V and J are TRBV19 and TRBJ2-3; 10 bases map to TRBD1. This CDR3 has 15 amino acids. The trim removed 7 bases at V and 3 bases at J, leaving 7 bases unmatched. The V gene's germline CDR1 is LNHDA and CDR2 SQIVND (reference sequence). The CDR3, as DNA: TGTGCCAGTATAGCCGGGACAGGGGCAACAGATACGCAGTATTTT. Its protein product is CASIAGTGATDTQYF.

This clonotype was recorded at least ten times. The chain links TRBV28 to TRBJ2-1, with D perhaps matching TRBD1 (5 bases). The CDR3 is 13 amino acids. Germline V lookup: CDR1 MDHEN, CDR2 SYDVKM. The V end was cut by 2 bases, the J end by 5 bases, with 7 bases between. The DNA for the CDR3 is TGTGCCAGCAGTTTAATACAGGACAATGAGCAGTTCTTC. Protein product: CASSLIQDNEQFF.

V usage is TRBV7-9 and J usage is TRBJ1-2; D is uncertain. Germline CDR1 and CDR2: SEHNR and FQNEAQ (reference sequence). The CDR3 runs 14 residues. Trimming removed 2 bases at V and 4 bases at J, with 11 bases between. The CDR3 here is CASSLFPMTYGYTF. The CDR3 nucleotides read TGTGCCAGCAGCTTATTCCCCATGACCTATGGCTACACCTTC.